This TCR beta chain was identified in a study of blood T cells in healthy people across ages. With a J-beta primer mix and a sample-barcoded 5' primer, a second PCR ran about 7 to 12 cycles. TCRdb re-analysed the 5' RACE reads in MiXCR, keeping a single row per CDR3 protein. The top ten hold 18% of the sample, which has around 800,000 distinct CDR3 sequences, around 45% seen once. This clonotype appeared a few times. The V end was cut by 0 bases, the J end by 0 bases, with 10 bases between. The CDR3 extends over 17 amino acids. CDR1 is SGHKS, CDR2 YYEKEE, per germline (reference sequence). The specimen sequenced was blood. This rearrangement joins TRBV5-5 to TRBJ2-6; D uncertain. The receptor's source is a man aged 80 or over in good health. DNA of the CDR3: TGTGCCAGCAGCTTGGAGCCAGGACCCTCTGGGGCCAACGTCCTGACTTTC. Translation: CASSLEPGPSGANVLTF.